A selection of T cell receptor beta chains follows, all from one sample in a study of cytomegalovirus exposure and HLA in healthy donors. Using immunoSEQ multiplex PCR, the repertoire was profiled, and TCRdb retains in-frame clones only, with some absent. This sample carries 200,000 to 250,000 clones, under 95% of them seen once, and the ten largest clones take about 1%. The sequencing sample was made of PBMCs. All receptors come from a woman aged 18-29 years in good health and CMV-seronegative. CDR3s include the opening cysteine and the closing phenylalanine or tryptophan. Fields, in order: V gene, J gene, clone size, D gene, CDR3 DNA, CDR3 protein. A D gene is named only where the DNA matches it firmly. A clone size is listed for some rows: how often the clone was seen (once, few, many), or a class if it is expanded.

v_gene: TRBV2; j_gene: TRBJ2-3; abundance: .; d_gene: TRBD2; CDR3nt: TGTGCCAGCAGGACCCCGGGACTAGCGGCCAGCACAGATACGCAGTATTTT; CDR3aa: CASRTPGLAASTDTQYF
v_gene: TRBV2; j_gene: TRBJ1-1; abundance: .; d_gene: TRBD1; CDR3nt: TGTGCCAGAGCAGGGTGGGGACAGGGAAGCTCTGAAGCTTTCTTT; CDR3aa: CARAGWGQGSSEAFF
v_gene: TRBV29-1; j_gene: TRBJ2-1; abundance: .; d_gene: TRBD1; CDR3nt: TGCAGCGTTGGTAGGGACAGGGGTGAGCAGTTCTTC; CDR3aa: CSVGRDRGEQFF
v_gene: TRBV5-5; j_gene: TRBJ2-7; abundance: .; d_gene: TRBD2; CDR3nt: TGTGCCAGCAGCTCCGCGGGAGGACCTTCCTACGAGCAGTACTTC; CDR3aa: CASSSAGGPSYEQYF
v_gene: TRBV7-9; j_gene: TRBJ1-1; abundance: .; d_gene: .; CDR3nt: TGTGCCAGCAGCTTAGTAGGGCAGGGAGCTTTCTTT; CDR3aa: CASSLVGQGAFF
v_gene: TRBV7-3; j_gene: TRBJ1-1; abundance: .; d_gene: .; CDR3nt: TGTGCCAGCAGCTTAACCCAGGGGATAGAAGCTTTCTTT; CDR3aa: CASSLTQGIEAFF
v_gene: TRBV15; j_gene: TRBJ1-5; abundance: .; d_gene: TRBD1; CDR3nt: TGTGCCACCAGGACAGGGGGAAGCAATCAGCCCCAGCATTTT; CDR3aa: CATRTGGSNQPQHF
v_gene: TRBV6-5; j_gene: TRBJ2-2; abundance: .; d_gene: .; CDR3nt: TGTGCCAGCAGTCCTACCCTCACCGGGGAGCTGTTTTTT; CDR3aa: CASSPTLTGELFF
v_gene: TRBV5-4; j_gene: TRBJ1-2; abundance: .; d_gene: TRBD1; CDR3nt: TGTGCCAGCAGCCTAAGTACGGGACAGGGGGGCTATGGCTACACCTTC; CDR3aa: CASSLSTGQGGYGYTF
v_gene: TRBV7-2; j_gene: TRBJ1-2; abundance: .; d_gene: .; CDR3nt: TGTGCCAGCAGCTTTACAGGGAATCCTAACTATGGCTACACCTTC; CDR3aa: CASSFTGNPNYGYTF
v_gene: TRBV2; j_gene: TRBJ1-5; abundance: few; d_gene: .; CDR3nt: TGTGCCAGCAGTGAACTTATAGGGGTACATCAGCCCCAGCATTTT; CDR3aa: CASSELIGVHQPQHF
v_gene: TRBV21-1; j_gene: TRBJ1-5; abundance: .; d_gene: .; CDR3nt: TGTGCCAGCAGCAAAGCGCGGCAGCGCAATCAGCCCCAGCATTTT; CDR3aa: CASSKARQRNQPQHF
v_gene: TRBV6-5; j_gene: TRBJ2-2; abundance: few; d_gene: TRBD1; CDR3nt: TGTGCCAGCAGTCTTACGACAGGGATGGCCGGGGAGCTGTTTTTT; CDR3aa: CASSLTTGMAGELFF
v_gene: TRBV11-2; j_gene: TRBJ2-4; abundance: .; d_gene: TRBD1; CDR3nt: TGTGCCAGCAGTCCTGGACAGGGGAACATTCAGTACTTC; CDR3aa: CASSPGQGNIQYF
v_gene: TRBV7-8; j_gene: TRBJ1-1; abundance: .; d_gene: .; CDR3nt: TGTGCCAGCACCCCCTTTGAAGCTTTCTTT; CDR3aa: CASTPFEAFF
v_gene: TRBV5-6; j_gene: TRBJ2-3; abundance: .; d_gene: TRBD2; CDR3nt: TGTGCCAGCAGCTTGGGGAGTAGCGGGAGAATGCAGTATTTT; CDR3aa: CASSLGSSGRMQYF
v_gene: TRBV30; j_gene: TRBJ2-7; abundance: .; d_gene: TRBD1; CDR3nt: TGTGCCTGGAGTCCTGGACAGGGGGAGGCCTACGAGCAGTACTTC; CDR3aa: CAWSPGQGEAYEQYF
v_gene: TRBV14; j_gene: TRBJ1-1; abundance: .; d_gene: .; CDR3nt: TGTGCCAGCAGCTACTTCACAGGGATGAACACTGAAGCTTTCTTT; CDR3aa: CASSYFTGMNTEAFF
v_gene: TRBV21-1; j_gene: TRBJ2-5; abundance: .; d_gene: .; CDR3nt: TGTGCCAGCAGCAAAGGGAGTAGCCATGAGACCCAGTACTTC; CDR3aa: CASSKGSSHETQYF
v_gene: TRBV30; j_gene: TRBJ1-5; abundance: .; d_gene: TRBD1; CDR3nt: TGTGCCTGGAATTCGGGACAGATAAGGCAGCCCCAGCATTTT; CDR3aa: CAWNSGQIRQPQHF
v_gene: TRBV27; j_gene: TRBJ1-2; abundance: .; d_gene: .; CDR3nt: TGTGCCAGCAGTTTTTCGGGGATGGGAGCCGGGTTCGGTGGCTACACCTTC; CDR3aa: CASSFSGMGAGFGGYTF
v_gene: TRBV12-5; j_gene: TRBJ1-2; abundance: .; d_gene: .; CDR3nt: TGTGCTAGTGGTTTGGGTTCAGGCAACTATGGCTACACCTTC; CDR3aa: CASGLGSGNYGYTF